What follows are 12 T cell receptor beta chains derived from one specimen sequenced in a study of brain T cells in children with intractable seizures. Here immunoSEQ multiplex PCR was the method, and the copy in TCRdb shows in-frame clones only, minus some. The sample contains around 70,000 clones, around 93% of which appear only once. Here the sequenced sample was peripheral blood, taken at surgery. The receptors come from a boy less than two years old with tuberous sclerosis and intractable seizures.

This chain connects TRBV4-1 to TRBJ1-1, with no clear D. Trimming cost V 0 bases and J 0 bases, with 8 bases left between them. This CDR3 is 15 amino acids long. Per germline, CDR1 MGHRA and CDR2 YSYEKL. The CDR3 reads CASSQESRMNTEAFF. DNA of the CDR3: TGCGCCAGCAGCCAAGAGAGCAGGATGAACACTGAAGCTTTCTTT.

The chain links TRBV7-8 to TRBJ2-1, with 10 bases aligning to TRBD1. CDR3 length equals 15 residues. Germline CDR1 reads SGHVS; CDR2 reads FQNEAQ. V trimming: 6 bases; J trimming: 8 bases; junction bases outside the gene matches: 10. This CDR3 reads CASRRDRGRVDEQFF. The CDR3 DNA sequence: TGTGCCAGCAGGAGAGACAGGGGGCGAGTAGATGAGCAGTTCTTC.

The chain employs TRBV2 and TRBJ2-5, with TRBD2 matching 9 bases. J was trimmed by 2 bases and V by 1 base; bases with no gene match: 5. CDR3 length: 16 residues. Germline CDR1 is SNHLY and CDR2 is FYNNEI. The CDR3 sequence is CASSEGGSGGQETQYF. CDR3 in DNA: TGTGCCAGCAGTGAAGGAGGTAGCGGGGGACAAGAGACCCAGTACTTC.

The CDR3 region is CASSLESTGELFF. Here the CDR3 DNA reads TGTGCCAGCAGCTTAGAAAGCACCGGGGAGCTGTTTTTT. The genes are TRBV11-3 and TRBJ2-2; no definite D call. The length of the CDR3 is 13 residues. From germline, CDR1 is SGHNT and CDR2 YENEEA. V shed 0 bases and J shed 4 bases, with 3 bases lying between them.

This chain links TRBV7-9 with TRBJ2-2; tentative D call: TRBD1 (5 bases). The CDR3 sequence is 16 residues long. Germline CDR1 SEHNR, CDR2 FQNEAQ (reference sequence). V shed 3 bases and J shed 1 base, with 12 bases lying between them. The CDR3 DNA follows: TGTGCCAGCAGCTTCCTCCCAGGGTTGAACACCGGGGAGCTGTTTTTT. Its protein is CASSFLPGLNTGELFF.

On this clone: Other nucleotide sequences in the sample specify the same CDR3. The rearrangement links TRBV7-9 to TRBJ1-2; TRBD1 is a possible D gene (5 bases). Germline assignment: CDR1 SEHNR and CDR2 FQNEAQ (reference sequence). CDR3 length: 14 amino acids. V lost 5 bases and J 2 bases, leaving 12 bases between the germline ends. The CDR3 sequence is CASSPGRGNYGYTF. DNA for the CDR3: TGTGCCAGCAGCCCGGGCCGGGGGAACTATGGCTACACCTTC.

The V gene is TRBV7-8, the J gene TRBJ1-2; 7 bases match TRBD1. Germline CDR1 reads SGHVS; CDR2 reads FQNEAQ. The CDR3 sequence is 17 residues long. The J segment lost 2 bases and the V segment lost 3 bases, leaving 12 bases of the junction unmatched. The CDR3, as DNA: TGTGCCAGCAGCTTGGGCCCGACAGGGAGGGTGAACTATGGCTACACCTTC. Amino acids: CASSLGPTGRVNYGYTF.

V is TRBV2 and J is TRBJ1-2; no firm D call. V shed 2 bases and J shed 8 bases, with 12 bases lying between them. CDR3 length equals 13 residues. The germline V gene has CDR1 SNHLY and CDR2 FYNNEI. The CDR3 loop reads CASSEHGLWGYTF. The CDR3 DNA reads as TGTGCCAGCAGTGAACATGGGTTGTGGGGCTACACCTTC.

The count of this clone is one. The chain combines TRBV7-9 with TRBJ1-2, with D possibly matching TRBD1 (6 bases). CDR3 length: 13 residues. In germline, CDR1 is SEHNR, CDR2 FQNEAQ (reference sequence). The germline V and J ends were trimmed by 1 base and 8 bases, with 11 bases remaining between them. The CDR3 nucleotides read TGTGCCAGCAGCTTAGGGGCAGGGGACGGCTACACCTTC. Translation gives CASSLGAGDGYTF.

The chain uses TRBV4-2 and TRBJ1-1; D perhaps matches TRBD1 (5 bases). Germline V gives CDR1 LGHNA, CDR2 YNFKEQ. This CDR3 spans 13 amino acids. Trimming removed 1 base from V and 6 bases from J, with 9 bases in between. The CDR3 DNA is TGTGCCAGCAGCCAAGGAGGGGTGGCTGAAGCTTTCTTT. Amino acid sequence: CASSQGGVAEAFF.

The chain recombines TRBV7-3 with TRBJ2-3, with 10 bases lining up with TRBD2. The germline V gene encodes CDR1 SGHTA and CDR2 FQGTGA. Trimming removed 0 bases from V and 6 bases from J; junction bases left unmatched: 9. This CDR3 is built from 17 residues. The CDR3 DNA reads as TGTGCCAGCAGCTTAACCCCAGCGGGAGGGGCGGGGGATACGCAGTATTTT. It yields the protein CASSLTPAGGAGDTQYF.

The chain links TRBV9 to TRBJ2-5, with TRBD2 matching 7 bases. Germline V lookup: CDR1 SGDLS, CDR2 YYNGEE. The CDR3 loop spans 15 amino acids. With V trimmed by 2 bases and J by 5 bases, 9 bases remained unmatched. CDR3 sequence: CASSVQTVGGETQYF. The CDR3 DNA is TGTGCCAGCAGCGTGCAGACAGTGGGGGGGGAGACCCAGTACTTC.